This entry lists 19 T cell receptor beta chains sequenced from one sample in a study of Graves' ophthalmopathy and Graves' hyperthyroidism. The sequenced template was RNA, covering the TCR beta CDR3 region. After a first-round RT-PCR with HTBI primers, a second-round multiplex PCR was run. Using its own MiXCR run on the multiplex PCR reads, TCRdb lists one record per CDR3 protein. This table holds some 380,000 distinct CDR3 sequences, approximately 15% found once. What was sequenced was peripheral blood. The receptors derive from a young woman with stable Graves' hyperthyroidism.

This clonotype has ten or more counts. The chain links TRBV6-1 to TRBJ1-6; TRBD1 aligns across 7 bases. CDR1 MNHNS and CDR2 SASEGT come from the germline V gene. After removal of 6 bases from V and 3 bases from J, the junction contained 2 bases not matched to a gene. This CDR3 contains 14 residues. As DNA, the CDR3 is TGTGCCAGCAGGGACAGGAGCTATAATTCACCCCTCCACTTT. It is translated as CASRDRSYNSPLHF.

This clonotype has just a few counts. The V call is TRBV19, the J call TRBJ2-7; possibly TRBD1 for D (5 bases). Trimming cost V 5 bases and J 7 bases, with 12 bases left between them. The CDR3 has 12 amino acids. Germline V gene data show CDR1 as LNHDA and CDR2 as SQIVND (reference sequence). CDR3 protein: CASSVAGLEQYF. CDR3 DNA sequence: TGTGCCAGTAGTGTGGCAGGGTTAGAGCAGTACTTC.

The chain joins TRBV20-1 to TRBJ2-4, with 8 bases matching TRBD2. CDR3 size: 14 residues. V gave up 6 bases and J gave up 6 bases; unmatched junction bases: 10. Germline-derived CDR1 and CDR2 are DFQATT and SNEGSKA (reference sequence). In nucleotides, the CDR3 is TGCAGTGCCATCAGCGGGAGTCGGGGAAACATTCAGTACTTC. Amino acids: CSAISGSRGNIQYF.

The genes are TRBV11-1 and TRBJ2-7; TRBD1 aligns across 9 bases. Germline loops: CDR1 SGHAT, CDR2 FQDESV (reference sequence). There are 15 residues in the CDR3. Trimming cost V 5 bases and J 2 bases; bases outside gene matches: 7. CDR3 sequence: CASSNRDRAPYEQYF. The CDR3 nucleotides read TGTGCCAGCAGCAACCGGGACAGGGCACCCTACGAGCAGTACTTC.

This clonotype was seen repeatedly, ten times or more. The V and J genes are TRBV6-5 and TRBJ1-1; 7 positions agree with TRBD1. The V gene's germline CDR1 is MNHEY and CDR2 SVGAGI. The CDR3 is 15 amino acids. V was pared by 0 bases and J by 4 bases, with 5 bases of the junction left unmatched. The CDR3 nucleotides read TGTGCCAGCAGTTACTCGGACAGGCCAGGCACTGAAGCTTTCTTT. It specifies CASSYSDRPGTEAFF.

Many counts were recorded for this clonotype. This rearrangement joins TRBV6-5 to TRBJ2-5, with 9 positions matching TRBD1. CDR1 MNHEY and CDR2 SVGAGI come from the germline V gene. V lost 4 bases to trimming and J lost 5 bases; unmatched junction nucleotides: 11. The CDR3 runs to 16 residues. CDR3 DNA: TGTGCCAGCAGTTCGCACAGGGGGCCGGGAACCGAGACCCAGTACTTC. Its translation: CASSSHRGPGTETQYF.

This clonotype was seen ten or more times. The V gene is TRBV24-1, the J gene TRBJ2-5, with a possible D match to TRBD2 (5 bases). CDR1 is KGHDR, CDR2 SFDVKD, per germline. This CDR3 is built from 17 residues. Between the trimmed V and J ends, which lost 4 bases and 1 base, there was a span of 18 bases. CDR3 in amino acids: CATSDPTPIATQETQYF. CDR3 DNA: TGTGCCACCAGTGACCCAACCCCTATAGCGACCCAAGAGACCCAGTACTTC.

The table lists this clonotype with many counts. The J gene is TRBJ1-5, the V gene TRBV6-1; D is unclear. With 0 bases removed from V and 9 bases from J, the gap between germline ends came to 9 bases. The CDR3 length is 13 residues. CDR1 and CDR2 (germline): MNHNS, SASEGT. The CDR3 nucleotides are TGTGCCAGCAGTGAAGCCCGGAAGGGGCCCCAGCATTTT. This codes for CASSEARKGPQHF.

This clonotype was recorded at least ten times. The rearrangement uses TRBV11-2 and TRBJ1-5; D may be TRBD1 (6 bases). Germline lookup yields CDR1 SGHAT and CDR2 FQNNGV. The CDR3 is 17 amino acids. Trimming stripped 5 bases from V and 3 bases from J, with 20 bases between. CDR3 loop: CASSPVDSYPSNQPQHF. The DNA of the CDR3 is TGTGCCAGCAGCCCCGTGGACAGCTACCCGTCCAATCAGCCCCAGCATTTT.

This chain joins TRBV6-5 and TRBJ2-7; maybe TRBD1 (5 bases). CDR1 and CDR2 (germline): MNHEY, SVGAGI. CDR3 size: 15 residues. The V and J ends lost 0 bases and 1 base respectively, with 10 bases between them. CDR3 in amino acids: CASSYSGRASYEQYF. CDR3 in DNA: TGTGCCAGCAGTTACTCGGGCAGGGCGTCCTACGAGCAGTACTTC.

CDR3 coding DNA: TGCGCCAGCAGCCCGCGGGGGATGGCTAACACCGGGGAGCTGTTTTTT. This encodes CASSPRGMANTGELFF. V gene TRBV5-1 combines with J gene TRBJ2-2, with TRBD2 identical over 7 bases. Germline CDR1 SGHRS, CDR2 YFSETQ. The CDR3 covers 16 residues. The junction had 8 bases not matched to a gene; V was cut back by 4 bases and J by 2 bases.

In this sample, this clonotype turned up many times. The gene calls are TRBV12-3 or TRBV12-4 and TRBJ1-1, with 10 bases fitting TRBD1. The CDR3 contains 15 residues. V trimming: 6 bases; J trimming: 0 bases; junction bases outside the gene matches: 4. In nucleotides, the CDR3 is TGTGCCAGCAGAGAGACAGGGGGCGTGAACACTGAAGCTTTCTTT. It yields the protein CASRETGGVNTEAFF.

This clonotype was detected ten times or more. This could be a read error, since a much larger clone is one nucleotide away. The chain recombines TRBV6-5 with TRBJ2-7; D may be TRBD1 (6 bases). This CDR3 has 15 residues. CDR1 and CDR2 from the germline V gene are MNHEY and SVGAGI. This chain's CDR3 is CASSYEGHRAYGQYF. CDR3 bases: TGTGCCAGCAGTTACGAGGGACATCGGGCGTACGGGCAGTACTTC.

This clonotype was counted many times. The chain uses TRBV6-2 or TRBV6-3 and TRBJ1-5; D not certain. The V end lost 2 bases, the J end lost 0 bases, and 11 bases lay between the germline ends. This CDR3 has 16 amino acids. Germline values: CDR1 MNHEY, CDR2 SVGEGT. This chain's CDR3 is CASSYRRKFSNQPQHF. CDR3 nucleotides: TGTGCCAGCAGTTACCGTCGAAAATTTAGCAATCAGCCCCAGCATTTT.

The CDR3 is CSVVETLAGNTIYF. The DNA for the CDR3 is TGCAGCGTTGTAGAGACACTCGCTGGAAACACCATATATTTT. This chain links TRBV29-1 with TRBJ1-3; D gene uncertain. The CDR3 has 14 residues. V was cut by 4 bases and J by 2 bases, with 12 bases left in between. Germline loops: CDR1 SQVTM, CDR2 ANQGSEA.

This clonotype was detected many times. The junction shows a germline mismatch at one end, possibly a read error. The gene calls are TRBV6-5 and TRBJ1-2; no clear D. CDR1 and CDR2 (germline): MNHEY, SVGAGI. CDR3 length: 16 amino acids. DNA for the CDR3: TGTGCCAGCAGATACTCCGACCGTATCCGAAACTATGGCTACACCTTC. It yields the protein CASRYSDRIRNYGYTF.

This clonotype was seen more than once but under ten times. This chain connects TRBV19 to TRBJ2-2; 9 bases map to TRBD1. The CDR3 totals 13 residues. CDR1 and CDR2 (germline): LNHDA, SQIVND (reference sequence). The J segment lost 6 bases and the V segment lost 10 bases, leaving 6 bases of the junction unmatched. As DNA, the CDR3 is TGTGCCATACAACAGGGGGCTGCCGGGGAGCTGTTTTTT. The encoded protein is CAIQQGAAGELFF.

V is TRBV20-1 and J is TRBJ2-7; D is ambiguous. CDR1 is DFQATT and CDR2 is SNEGSKA in the germline V gene (reference sequence). V dropped 0 bases and J dropped 2 bases, with 8 bases sitting between them. The length of the CDR3 is 13 residues. CDR3 bases: TGCAGTGCTAGAGATTTACAGACCTACGAGCAGTACTTC. Protein product: CSARDLQTYEQYF.

This clonotype was counted at least ten times. The V and J genes are TRBV4-1 and TRBJ1-1; D gene uncertain. Trimming cost V 3 bases and J 0 bases, with 11 bases left between them. CDR1 MGHRA and CDR2 YSYEKL come from the germline V gene. This CDR3 region has 15 residues. The DNA of the CDR3 is TGCGCCAGCAGCCACGCCTCGGGCTTGAACACTGAAGCTTTCTTT. This translates into CASSHASGLNTEAFF.